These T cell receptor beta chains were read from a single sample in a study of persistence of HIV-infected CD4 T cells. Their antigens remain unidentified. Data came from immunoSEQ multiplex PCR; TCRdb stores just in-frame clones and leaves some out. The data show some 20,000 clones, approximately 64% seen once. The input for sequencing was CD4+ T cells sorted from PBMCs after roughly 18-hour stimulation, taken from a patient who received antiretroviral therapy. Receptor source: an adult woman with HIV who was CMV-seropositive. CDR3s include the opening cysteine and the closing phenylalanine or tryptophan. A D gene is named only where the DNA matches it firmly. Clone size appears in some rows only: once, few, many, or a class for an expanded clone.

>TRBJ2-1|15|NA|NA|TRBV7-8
CASSLNAPGRNEQFF
TGTGCCAGCAGCTTAAACGCCCCCGGTCGGAATGAGCAGTTCTTC
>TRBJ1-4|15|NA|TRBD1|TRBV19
CASSTGTGTNEKLFF
TGTGCCAGTAGTACCGGGACAGGAACTAATGAAAAACTGTTTTTT
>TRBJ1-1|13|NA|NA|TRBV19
CASSIVTRTEAFF
TGTGCCAGTAGTATAGTAACACGTACTGAAGCTTTCTTT
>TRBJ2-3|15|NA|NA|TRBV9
CASSVGASRTDTQYF
TGTGCCAGCAGCGTAGGGGCTAGCCGCACAGATACGCAGTATTTT
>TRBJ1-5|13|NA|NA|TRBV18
CASSPERDQPQHF
TGTGCCAGCTCACCAGAAAGGGATCAGCCCCAGCATTTT
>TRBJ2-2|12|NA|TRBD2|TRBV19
CASNGEGGELFF
TGTGCCAGTAATGGGGAGGGCGGGGAGCTGTTTTTT
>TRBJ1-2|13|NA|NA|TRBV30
CAWSVDSNYGYTF
TGTGCCTGGAGTGTAGACAGCAACTATGGCTACACCTTC
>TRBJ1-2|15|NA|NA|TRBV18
CASSPVRQAQGGYTF
TGTGCCAGCTCACCAGTTAGACAGGCTCAAGGAGGCTACACCTTC
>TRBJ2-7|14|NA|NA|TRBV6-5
CASRPRVTSYEQYF
TGTGCCAGCAGACCCCGGGTCACATCCTACGAGCAGTACTTC
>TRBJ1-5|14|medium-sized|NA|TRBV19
CASSILDGDQPQHF
TGTGCCAGTAGTATTTTGGACGGAGATCAGCCCCAGCATTTT
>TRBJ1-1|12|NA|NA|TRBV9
CASTPIFTEAFF
TGTGCCAGCACCCCAATCTTTACTGAAGCTTTCTTT
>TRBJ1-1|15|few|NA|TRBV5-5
CASSTKVPSNTEAFF
TGTGCCAGCAGTACCAAGGTCCCGAGCAACACTGAAGCTTTCTTT
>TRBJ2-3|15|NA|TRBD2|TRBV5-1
CASSYSGGSTDTQYF
TGCGCCAGCAGCTATAGCGGGGGGAGCACAGATACGCAGTATTTT
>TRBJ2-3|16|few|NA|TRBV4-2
CASSQEPEGLWRTQYF
TGTGCCAGCAGCCAAGAGCCTGAGGGGTTGTGGCGTACGCAGTATTTT
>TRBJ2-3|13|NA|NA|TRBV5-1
CASMQGSTDTQYF
TGCGCCAGCATGCAAGGGAGCACAGATACGCAGTATTTT
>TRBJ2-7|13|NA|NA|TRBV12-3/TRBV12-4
CASTKREAIEQYF
TGTGCCAGCACTAAAAGGGAAGCGATCGAGCAGTACTTC
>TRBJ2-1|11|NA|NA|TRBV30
CAWRGYNEQFF
TGTGCCTGGAGAGGCTACAATGAGCAGTTCTTC
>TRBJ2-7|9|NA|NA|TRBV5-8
CASSYEQYF
TGTGCCAGCAGCTACGAGCAGTACTTC
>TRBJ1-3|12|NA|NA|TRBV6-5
CASSYGGNTIYF
TGTGCCAGCAGTTACGGTGGAAACACCATATATTTT
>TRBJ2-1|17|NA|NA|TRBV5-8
CASSLLIAGPPINEQFF
TGTGCCAGCAGCTTGCTCATTGCGGGCCCCCCAATAAATGAGCAGTTCTTC
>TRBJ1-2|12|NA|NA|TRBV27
CASSSAVGGYTF
TGTGCCAGCAGCAGCGCTGTTGGAGGCTACACCTTC
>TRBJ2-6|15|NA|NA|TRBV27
CASSPYKPGANVLTF
TGTGCCAGCAGTCCGTATAAACCTGGGGCCAACGTCCTGACTTTC
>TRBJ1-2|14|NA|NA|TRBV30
CAWSDPRGHYGYTF
TGTGCCTGGAGCGACCCCAGGGGACACTATGGCTACACCTTC
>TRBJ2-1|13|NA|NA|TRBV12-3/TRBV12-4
CASSWGWGNEQFF
TGTGCCAGCAGTTGGGGGTGGGGCAATGAGCAGTTCTTC
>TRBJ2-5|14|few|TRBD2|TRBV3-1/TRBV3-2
CASSQPGTSETQYF
TGTGCCAGCAGCCAACCCGGGACTAGCGAGACCCAGTACTTC
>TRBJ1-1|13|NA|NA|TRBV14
CASSQEGDTEAFF
TGTGCCAGCAGCCAAGAAGGGGACACTGAAGCTTTCTTT
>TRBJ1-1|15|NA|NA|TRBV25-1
CASSELTWGNTEAFF
TGTGCCAGCAGTGAATTGACGTGGGGGAACACTGAAGCTTTCTTT
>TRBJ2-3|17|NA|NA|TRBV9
CASSVTIWGANTDTQYF
TGTGCCAGCAGCGTAACGATATGGGGGGCTAATACAGATACGCAGTATTTT